A single sample gave rise to the 27 T cell receptor beta chains below, sequenced in a study of vaccination effects on CD4 cells after COVID-19. Under the ViraFEST assay, PBMC were stimulated with viral peptide pools so that antigen-specific CD4+ T cells expanded. Sequencing was performed afterwards. Following a roughly ten-day culture, CD4+ T cells were purified. These receptors have no known antigen. Produced via immunoSEQ multiplex PCR; TCRdb's table is partial and in-frame only. Here the sample spans some 20,000 clones, around 70% being singletons. The sample here was CD4+ T cells from PBMCs cultured with HCoV-229E spike peptides, taken before COVID-19 vaccination. These receptors were taken from a human donor who received a COVID-19 vaccine.

The rearrangement joins TRBV5-1 to TRBJ2-6; D possibly corresponds to TRBD1 (6 bases). Germline V gene sequence: CDR1 SGHRS, CDR2 YFSETQ. The germline V and J ends were trimmed by 2 bases and 4 bases, with 10 bases remaining between them. The length of the CDR3 is 15 residues. CDR3 residues: CASSLTGLGANVLTF. CDR3 bases: TGCGCCAGCAGCTTAACAGGGTTGGGGGCCAACGTCCTGACTTTC.

The chain recombines TRBV5-5 with TRBJ2-2; 11 nucleotides agree with TRBD1. The ends lost 5 bases at V and 6 bases at J; junction bases unmatched: 3. The germline V gene has CDR1 SGHKS and CDR2 YYEKEE (reference sequence). The CDR3 is made up of 14 amino acids. CDR3 residues: CASRRGQGAGELFF. In nucleotides, the CDR3 is TGTGCCAGCAGGCGGGGACAGGGGGCCGGGGAGCTGTTTTTT.

This rearrangement joins TRBV27 to TRBJ2-3; 9 bases are shared with TRBD1. CDR1 and CDR2 from the germline V gene are MNHEY and SMNVEV (reference sequence). Germline trimming cut 3 bases from V and 5 bases from J; bases unmatched to any gene: 6. The CDR3 is made up of 15 amino acids. The DNA for the CDR3 is TGTGCCAGCAGTTTTACAGGGGGCGGTGGAGATACGCAGTATTTT. Protein product: CASSFTGGGGDTQYF.

V gene TRBV5-1 combines with J gene TRBJ1-6; D gene unclear. From germline, CDR1 is SGHRS and CDR2 YFSETQ. Trimming left V 0 bases short and J 6 bases short, with 10 bases between. The CDR3 consists of 15 residues. The CDR3 here is CASSLDGSSNSPLHF. The CDR3 DNA reads as TGCGCCAGCAGCTTGGACGGGAGCTCTAATTCACCCCTCCACTTT.

The chain combines TRBV7-9 with TRBJ1-1; D gene uncertain. CDR1 and CDR2 from the germline V gene are SEHNR and FQNEAQ (reference sequence). Trimming took 6 bases from V and 1 from J, leaving 12 bases between them. The CDR3 length is 14 residues. CDR3 in amino acids: CASSSPARNTEAFF. The CDR3 nucleotides are TGTGCCAGCAGTTCCCCGGCCAGGAACACTGAAGCTTTCTTT. Looking up the rest from reference TRBV7-9 and TRBJ1-1 gives the full variable domain: DTGVSQNPRHKITKRGQNVTFRCDPISEHNRLYWYRQTLGQGPEFLTYFQNEAQLEKSRLLSDRFSAERPKGSFSTLEIQRTEQGDSAMYLCASSSPARNTEAFFGQGTRLTVV.

The J gene is TRBJ2-5, the V gene TRBV5-8; 16 nucleotides match TRBD2. Trimming removed 6 bases from V and 5 bases from J; junction bases left unmatched: 7. The CDR3 has 16 residues. Germline assignment: CDR1 SGHTS and CDR2 YDEGEE. CDR3 in amino acids: CASTKGLAGGLETQYF. CDR3 in DNA: TGTGCCAGCACCAAGGGACTAGCGGGGGGGCTGGAGACCCAGTACTTC.

The chain couples TRBV5-1 to TRBJ2-3, with TRBD1 as a possible D gene (5 bases). V gave up 3 bases and J gave up 1 base, with 15 bases separating them. Germline V gene data show CDR1 as SGHRS and CDR2 as YFSETQ. The CDR3 has 16 residues. Here the CDR3 reads CASSSDLGRRTDTQYF. CDR3 sequence (DNA): TGCGCCAGCAGCTCCGACTTGGGGCGACGCACAGATACGCAGTATTTT.

The rearrangement joins TRBV25-1 to TRBJ2-2; D is perhaps TRBD2 (6 bases). Trimming shortened V by 5 bases and J by 5 bases, and 15 bases separated the two germline ends. Germline CDR1 is MGHDK and CDR2 is SYGVNS. CDR3 size: 15 residues. The CDR3 here is CASSNPGSRTGELFF. The CDR3 coding sequence is TGTGCCAGCAGTAACCCCGGGAGCCGAACCGGGGAGCTGTTTTTT. Looking up the rest from reference TRBV25-1 and TRBJ2-2 gives the full variable domain: EADIYQTPRYLVIGTGKKITLECSQTMGHDKMYWYQQDPGMELHLIHYSYGVNSTEKGDLSSESTVSRIRTEHFPLTLESARPSHTSQYLCASSNPGSRTGELFFGEGSRLTVL.

This chain connects TRBV4-2 to TRBJ2-7, with 11 bases lining up with TRBD2. Germline V lookup: CDR1 LGHNA, CDR2 YNFKEQ. V lost 3 bases to trimming and J lost 4 bases; unmatched junction nucleotides: 8. This CDR3 spans 16 amino acids. CDR3 residues: CASSQELAGEQYEQYF. CDR3 DNA: TGTGCCAGCAGCCAGGAACTAGCGGGAGAGCAGTACGAGCAGTACTTC.

CDR3 protein: CAISELGHRGSGELFF. In nucleotides, the CDR3 is TGTGCCATCAGTGAGTTGGGACACCGAGGGTCCGGGGAGCTGTTTTTT. The rearrangement uses TRBV10-3 and TRBJ2-2, with a tentative D call TRBD1 (6 bases). V gave up 1 base and J gave up 6 bases, with 15 bases separating them. Germline V gene data show CDR1 as ENHRY and CDR2 as SYGVKD. The CDR3 runs to 16 residues.

The chain joins TRBV6-5 to TRBJ2-7; 7 bases fit TRBD1. This CDR3 is built from 16 residues. With 2 bases clipped from V and 3 bases from J, the junction kept 10 bases outside the gene matches. Germline CDR1 reads MNHEY; CDR2 reads SVGAGI. This CDR3 reads CASSYTRDRDSYEQYF. CDR3 nucleotide sequence: TGTGCCAGCAGTTACACCCGTGACAGGGATAGCTACGAGCAGTACTTC.

The rearrangement links TRBV4-1 to TRBJ2-7, with 9 nucleotides matching TRBD1. CDR1 is MGHRA and CDR2 is YSYEKL in the germline V gene. With V trimmed by 0 bases and J by 3 bases, 6 bases remained unmatched. CDR3 length: 16 amino acids. CDR3 nucleotides: TGCGCCAGCAGCCAAGAAGGGACAGGGACCGACTACGAGCAGTACTTC. Translation: CASSQEGTGTDYEQYF.

The chain recombines TRBV10-3 with TRBJ1-3; D unclear. The V gene lost 7 bases and the J gene lost 10 bases, with 11 bases spanning the gap. This CDR3 has 11 residues. Per the germline V gene, CDR1 is ENHRY and CDR2 is SYGVKD. The CDR3 sequence: CAIKGTGTIYF. The DNA for the CDR3 is TGTGCCATCAAAGGTACCGGGACCATATATTTT.

The chain has TRBV10-2 and TRBJ2-1; 13 nucleotides agree with TRBD2. The V gene end was trimmed by 6 bases and the J gene end by 7 bases; junction bases not matched to a gene: 3. Germline CDR1 is WSHSY and CDR2 is SAAADI. This CDR3 contains 14 residues. The CDR3 loop is CASRGTSGANEQFF. For the CDR3, the DNA is TGCGCCAGCAGAGGGACTAGCGGGGCTAATGAGCAGTTCTTC.

The chain carries TRBV7-9 and TRBJ1-1; D ambiguous. Germline V gene data show CDR1 as SEHNR and CDR2 as FQNEAQ (reference sequence). The CDR3 contains 14 residues. Trimming took 3 bases from V and 4 from J, leaving 12 bases between them. The CDR3 DNA sequence: TGTGCCAGCAGCTTCGGGCCCACCAGCACTGAAGCTTTCTTT. Translated: CASSFGPTSTEAFF.

For the CDR3, the DNA is TGTGCCAGCAGCTTAATCCTAGCTGCAGATACGCAGTATTTT. Translating gives CASSLILAADTQYF. The chain recombines TRBV7-2 with TRBJ2-3, with TRBD2 as a possible D gene (5 bases). V was pared by 2 bases and J by 4 bases, with 10 bases between. The CDR3 spans 14 residues. The germline V gene encodes CDR1 SGHTA and CDR2 FQGNSA. Using reference TRBV7-2 and TRBJ2-3 for the parts outside the CDR3, the full variable domain is GAGVSQSPSNKVTEKGKDVELRCDPISGHTALYWYRQSLGQGLEFLIYFQGNSAPDKSGLPSDRFSAERTGGSVSTLTIQRTQQEDSAVYLCASSLILAADTQYFGPGTRLTVL.

This chain connects TRBV5-1 to TRBJ2-7; TRBD1 agrees at 8 bases. V trimming: 4 bases; J trimming: 0 bases; junction bases outside the gene matches: 18. Germline CDR1 reads SGHRS; CDR2 reads YFSETQ. The CDR3 totals 19 residues. The CDR3 loop reads CASSGGTGSWGKGSYEQYF. DNA for the CDR3: TGCGCCAGCAGCGGCGGGACAGGAAGTTGGGGGAAAGGCTCCTACGAGCAGTACTTC.

The rearrangement links TRBV10-3 to TRBJ2-3; TRBD2 aligns across 7 bases. The CDR3 is 15 residues long. V gave up 5 bases and J gave up 0 bases; unmatched junction bases: 5. The germline V gene encodes CDR1 ENHRY and CDR2 SYGVKD. The CDR3 loop reads CAISPTGGSTDTQYF. In nucleotides, the CDR3 is TGTGCCATCAGTCCCACGGGGGGAAGCACAGATACGCAGTATTTT.

The chain carries TRBV5-1 and TRBJ1-2; 9 nucleotides line up with TRBD1. The CDR3 consists of 14 residues. Germline lookup yields CDR1 SGHRS and CDR2 YFSETQ. J lost 4 bases, V lost 3 bases, and 4 bases had no gene match. CDR3 amino acids: CASSYSDRGYGYTF. CDR3 DNA: TGCGCCAGCAGCTATTCGGACAGGGGCTATGGCTACACCTTC.

This clone was counted only a few times. V usage is TRBV12-3 or TRBV12-4 and J usage is TRBJ1-1, with D possibly being TRBD1 (5 bases). The CDR3 runs to 13 residues. Between the trimmed V and J ends, which lost 8 bases and 1 base, there was a span of 11 bases. DNA of the CDR3: TGTGCCAGCGCCGGGACGGCGAACACTGAAGCTTTCTTT. Translated: CASAGTANTEAFF.

The rearrangement joins TRBV19 to TRBJ1-3; D is ambiguous. CDR3 length equals 17 residues. Germline V gene data show CDR1 as LNHDA and CDR2 as SQIVND (reference sequence). V was clipped by 3 bases and J by 0 bases, with 15 bases between them. The CDR3 sequence: CASSMTPQGSSGNTIYF. The CDR3 DNA sequence: TGTGCCAGTAGTATGACCCCCCAAGGGAGCTCTGGAAACACCATATATTTT.

The V and J genes are TRBV10-3 and TRBJ2-5, with D perhaps given as TRBD1 or TRBD2 (5 bases each). Germline loops: CDR1 ENHRY, CDR2 SYGVKD. V was clipped by 10 bases and J by 5 bases, with 14 bases between them. The CDR3 totals 12 residues. Here the CDR3 DNA reads TGTGCCACTAGCCCAGGGCGGGAGACCCAGTACTTC. Its protein is CATSPGRETQYF.

The gene calls are TRBV3-1 (or the pseudogene TRBV3-2) and TRBJ2-3, with TRBD2 as a possible D gene (5 bases). The germline V gene has CDR1 LGHDT and CDR2 YNNKEL (reference sequence). The V and J ends lost 6 bases and 4 bases respectively, with 17 bases between them. This CDR3 is 15 amino acids long. CDR3 sequence: CASRSSSGVADTQYF. CDR3 DNA: TGTGCCAGCAGGTCTAGCTCCGGAGTCGCAGATACGCAGTATTTT.

The gene calls are TRBV11-2 and TRBJ2-1, with D hard to call. Germline V gene lookup returns CDR1 SGHAT and CDR2 FQNNGV. Trimming stripped 0 bases from V and 5 bases from J, with 8 bases between. The CDR3 loop spans 14 amino acids. The CDR3, as DNA: TGTGCCAGCAGCTTAGATCGGCTGAACAATGAGCAGTTCTTC. Translation gives CASSLDRLNNEQFF.

CDR3 region: CASSVYSGDTGELFF. In DNA form, the CDR3 reads TGTGCCAGCAGTGTATATAGCGGTGACACCGGGGAGCTGTTTTTT. V gene TRBV6-4 combines with J gene TRBJ2-2, with a possible D match to TRBD2 (6 bases). There are 15 residues in the CDR3. CDR1 is MRHNA, CDR2 SNTAGT, per germline. V was pared by 4 bases and J by 3 bases, with 12 bases between.

V gene TRBV3-1 (or the pseudogene TRBV3-2) combines with J gene TRBJ1-1, with 7 bases aligning to TRBD1. The CDR3 runs 13 residues. Germline V gene lookup returns CDR1 LGHDT and CDR2 YNNKEL (reference sequence). With V trimmed by 1 base and J by 7 bases, 3 bases remained unmatched. Here the CDR3 DNA reads TGTGCCAGCAGCCAAGGGGGGACAGTTGAAGCTTTCTTT. Protein sequence: CASSQGGTVEAFF.

This clone was seen more than once but under ten times. The gene calls are TRBV30 and TRBJ1-4; D is ambiguous. The CDR3 is 14 amino acids. V lost 5 bases and J 5 bases, leaving 15 bases between the germline ends. Per germline, CDR1 GTSNPN and CDR2 SVGIG (reference sequence). The CDR3 region has the DNA TGTGCCTGGGCCTTCGTCAGCCGAAATGAAAAACTGTTTTTT. This encodes CAWAFVSRNEKLFF. The full variable domain, its missing parts supplied by reference TRBV30 and TRBJ1-4, is SQTIHQWPATLVQPVGSPLSLECTVEGTSNPNLYWYRQAAGRGLQLLFYSVGIGQISSEVPQNLSASRPQDRQFILSSKKLLLSDSGFYLCAWAFVSRNEKLFFGSGTQLSVL.